This T cell receptor beta chain was identified in a study of breast tumors, draining lymph nodes, adjacent tissues. Study findings and constraints: Tumor TCR diversity was below lymph nodes but above nontumor tissue.

This clonotype was seen at least ten times. Its antigen is not identified. V was clipped by 5 bases and J by 6 bases; unmatched bases: 4. Germline values: CDR1 MNHEY, CDR2 SVGAGI. The CDR3 is 14 residues long. The lymph nodes were axillary draining lymph nodes from breast cancer patients. MiXCR was run by TCRdb on the multiplex PCR reads, yielding one entry per CDR3 protein. The sample yields about 110,000 distinct CDR3 sequences, around 30% seen once. This sequence originates from a female donor with breast cancer. Some clones in this sample may be carry-over from other donors' samples. The chain carries TRBV6-5 and TRBJ2-1; 10 bases fit TRBD2. Sequenced: axillary lymph node tissue. DNA for the CDR3: TGTGCCAGCAGTAGACTAGCGGGTGCCAATGAGCAGTTCTTC. The encoded protein is CASSRLAGANEQFF.